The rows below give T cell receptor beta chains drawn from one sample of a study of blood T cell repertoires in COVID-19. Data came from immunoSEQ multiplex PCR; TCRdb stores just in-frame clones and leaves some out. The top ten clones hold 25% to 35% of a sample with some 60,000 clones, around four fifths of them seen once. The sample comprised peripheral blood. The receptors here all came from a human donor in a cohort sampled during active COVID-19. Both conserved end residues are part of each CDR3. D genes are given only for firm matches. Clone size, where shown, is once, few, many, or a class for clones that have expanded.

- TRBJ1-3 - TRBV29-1 CSVARGGNTIYF TGCAGCGTTGCCAGGGGTGGAAACACCATATATTTT
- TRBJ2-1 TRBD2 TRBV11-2 CASSLAVGGRVNEQFF TGTGCCAGCAGCTTAGCGGTAGGCGGGAGGGTGAATGAGCAGTTCTTC
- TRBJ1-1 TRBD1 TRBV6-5 CASREGQDTEAFF TGTGCCAGCAGGGAGGGACAGGATACTGAAGCTTTCTTT
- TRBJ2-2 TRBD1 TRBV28 CASRQGAPTGELFF TGTGCCAGCAGGCAGGGGGCGCCCACCGGGGAGCTGTTTTTT
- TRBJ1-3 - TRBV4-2 CASSQGEAGSSGNTIYF TGTGCCAGCAGCCAAGGAGAGGCGGGTTCATCTGGAAACACCATATATTTT
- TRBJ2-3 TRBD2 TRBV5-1 CASSGGGVNTQYF TGCGCCAGCAGCGGCGGGGGGGTGAATACGCAGTATTTT
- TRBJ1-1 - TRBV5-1 CASSLATGNMNTEAFF TGCGCCAGCAGCTTGGCAACAGGGAACATGAACACTGAAGCTTTCTTT
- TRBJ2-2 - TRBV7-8 CASSWGLLNTGELFF TGTGCCAGCAGCTGGGGACTCTTGAACACCGGGGAGCTGTTTTTT
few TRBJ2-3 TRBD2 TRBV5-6 CASSSGTSTHTDTQYF TGTGCCAGCAGCAGCGGGACTAGCACACACACAGATACGCAGTATTTT
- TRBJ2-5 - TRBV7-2 CASSSTGRETQYF TGTGCCAGCAGCTCAACAGGGAGAGAGACCCAGTACTTC
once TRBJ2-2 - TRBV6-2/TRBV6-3 CASSHLRGPRGELFF TGTGCCAGCAGTCACCTCAGGGGACCCCGCGGGGAGCTGTTTTTT